A single sample is the source of the 3 T cell receptor beta chains below, sequenced in a study of blood T cell repertoires in COVID-19. Sequencing was performed with immunoSEQ multiplex PCR; in TCRdb, only in-frame clones are kept and a portion is missing. The sample comprises roughly 87,000 clones, approximately 86% of which are singletons, and approximately 2.8% rests with the top ten. The sequencing input was peripheral blood. The receptor source for this set is an elderly woman with COVID-19, enrolled during active disease.

The V call is TRBV4-3, the J call TRBJ2-7; 7 nucleotides align to TRBD2. CDR3 length: 16 residues. Germline assignment: CDR1 LGHNA and CDR2 YSLEER. V lost 0 bases and J lost 3; bases outside the gene matches: 8. CDR3 in DNA: TGCGCCAGCAGCCAAGATTATGGGGGGGGGTTCTACGAGCAGTACTTC. This encodes CASSQDYGGGFYEQYF.

This sequence joins TRBV27 and TRBJ1-6, with a tentative D call TRBD1 (5 bases). V gave up 6 bases and J gave up 7 bases, with 13 bases separating them. In germline, CDR1 is MNHEY, CDR2 SMNVEV (reference sequence). CDR3 length equals 14 residues. Written as DNA, the CDR3 is TGTGCCAGCAGCCCAGGGATGAACAATTCACCCCTCCACTTT. Translating gives CASSPGMNNSPLHF.

V usage is TRBV9 and J usage is TRBJ2-5; D possibly corresponds to TRBD1 (7 bases). CDR3 length: 15 residues. Germline-derived CDR1 and CDR2 are SGDLS and YYNGEE. Trimming removed 4 bases at V and 4 bases at J, with 17 bases between. CDR3 in DNA: TGTGCCAGCAGCCTAAGACAGGGCGGGACAGAGACCCAGTACTTC. Protein sequence: CASSLRQGGTETQYF.